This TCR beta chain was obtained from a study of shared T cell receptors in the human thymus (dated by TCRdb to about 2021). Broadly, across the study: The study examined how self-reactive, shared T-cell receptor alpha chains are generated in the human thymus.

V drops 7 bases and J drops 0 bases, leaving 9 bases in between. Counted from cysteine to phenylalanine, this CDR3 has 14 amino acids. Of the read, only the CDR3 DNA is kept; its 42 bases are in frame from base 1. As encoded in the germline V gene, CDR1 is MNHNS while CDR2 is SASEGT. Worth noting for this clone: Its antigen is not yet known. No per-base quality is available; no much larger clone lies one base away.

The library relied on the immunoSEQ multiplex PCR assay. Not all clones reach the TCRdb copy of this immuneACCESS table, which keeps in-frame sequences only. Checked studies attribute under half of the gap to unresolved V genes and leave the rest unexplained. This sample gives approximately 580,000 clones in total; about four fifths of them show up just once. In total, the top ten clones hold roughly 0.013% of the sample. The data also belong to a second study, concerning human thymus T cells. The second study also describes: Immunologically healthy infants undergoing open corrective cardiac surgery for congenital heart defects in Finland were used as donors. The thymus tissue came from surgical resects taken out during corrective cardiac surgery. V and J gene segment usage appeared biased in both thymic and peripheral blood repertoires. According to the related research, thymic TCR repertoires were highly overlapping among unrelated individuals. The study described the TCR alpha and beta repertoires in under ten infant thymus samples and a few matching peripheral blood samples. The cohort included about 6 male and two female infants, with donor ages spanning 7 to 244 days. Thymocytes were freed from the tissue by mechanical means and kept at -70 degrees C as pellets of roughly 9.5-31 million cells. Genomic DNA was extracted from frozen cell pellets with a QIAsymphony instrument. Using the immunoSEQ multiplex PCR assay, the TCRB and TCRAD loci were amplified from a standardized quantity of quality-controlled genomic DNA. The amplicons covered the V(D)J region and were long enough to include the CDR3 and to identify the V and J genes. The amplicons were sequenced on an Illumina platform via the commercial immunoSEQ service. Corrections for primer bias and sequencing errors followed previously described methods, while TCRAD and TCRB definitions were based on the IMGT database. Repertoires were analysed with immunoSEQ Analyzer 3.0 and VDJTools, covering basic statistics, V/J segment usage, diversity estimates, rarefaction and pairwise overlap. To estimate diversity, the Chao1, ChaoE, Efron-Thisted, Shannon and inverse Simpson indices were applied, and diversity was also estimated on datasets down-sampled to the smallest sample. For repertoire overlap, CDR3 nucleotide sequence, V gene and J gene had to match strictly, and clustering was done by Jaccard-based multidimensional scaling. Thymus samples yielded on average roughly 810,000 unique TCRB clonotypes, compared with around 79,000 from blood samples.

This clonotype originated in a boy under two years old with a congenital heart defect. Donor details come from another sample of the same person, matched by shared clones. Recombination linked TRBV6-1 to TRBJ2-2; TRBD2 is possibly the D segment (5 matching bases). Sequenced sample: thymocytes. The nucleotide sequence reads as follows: TGTGCCAGCACTACTAGAACGAACACCGGGGAGCTGTTTTTT. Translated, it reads CASTTRTNTGELFF.